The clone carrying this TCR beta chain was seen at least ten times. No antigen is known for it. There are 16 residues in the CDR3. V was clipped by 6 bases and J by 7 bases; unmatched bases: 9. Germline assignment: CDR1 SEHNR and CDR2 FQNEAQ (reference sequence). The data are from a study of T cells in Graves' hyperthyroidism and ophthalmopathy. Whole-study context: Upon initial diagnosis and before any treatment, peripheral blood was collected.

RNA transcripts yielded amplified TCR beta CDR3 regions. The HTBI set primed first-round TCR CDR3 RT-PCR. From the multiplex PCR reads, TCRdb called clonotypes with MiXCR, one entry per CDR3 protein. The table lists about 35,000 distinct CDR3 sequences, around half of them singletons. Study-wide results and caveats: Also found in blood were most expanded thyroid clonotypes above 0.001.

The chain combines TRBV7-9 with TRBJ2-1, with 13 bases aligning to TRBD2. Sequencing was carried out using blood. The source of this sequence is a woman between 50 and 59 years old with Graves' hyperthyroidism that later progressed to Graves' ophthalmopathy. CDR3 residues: CASSPLGLAGMNEQFF. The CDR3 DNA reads TGTGCCAGCAGTCCCCTGGGACTAGCGGGGATGAATGAGCAGTTCTTC.